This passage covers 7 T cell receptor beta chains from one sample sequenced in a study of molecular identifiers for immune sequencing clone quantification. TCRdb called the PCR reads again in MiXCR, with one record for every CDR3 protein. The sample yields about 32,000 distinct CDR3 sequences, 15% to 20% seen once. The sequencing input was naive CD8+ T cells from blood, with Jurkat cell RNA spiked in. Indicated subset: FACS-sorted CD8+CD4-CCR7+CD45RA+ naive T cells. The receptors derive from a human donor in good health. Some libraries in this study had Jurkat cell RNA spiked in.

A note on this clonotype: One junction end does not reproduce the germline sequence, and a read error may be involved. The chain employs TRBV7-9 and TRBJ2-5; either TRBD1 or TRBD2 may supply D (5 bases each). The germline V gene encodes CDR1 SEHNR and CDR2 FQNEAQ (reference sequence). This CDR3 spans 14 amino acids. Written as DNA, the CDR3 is TGTGCCAGCAGCTCCGGTAGAGGGGTCGAGACCCAGCACTTC. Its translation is CASSSGRGVETQHF.

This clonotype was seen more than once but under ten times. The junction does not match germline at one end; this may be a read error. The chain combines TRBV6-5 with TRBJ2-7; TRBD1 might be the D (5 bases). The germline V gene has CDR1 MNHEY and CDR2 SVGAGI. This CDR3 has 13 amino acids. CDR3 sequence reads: CASSYRGAYERYF. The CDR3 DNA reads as TGTGCCAGCAGTTATAGGGGCGCCTACGAGCGGTACTTC.

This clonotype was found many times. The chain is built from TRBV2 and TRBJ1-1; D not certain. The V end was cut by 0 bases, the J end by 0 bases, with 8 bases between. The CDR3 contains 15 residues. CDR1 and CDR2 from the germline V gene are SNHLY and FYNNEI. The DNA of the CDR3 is TGTGCCAGCAGTGAAGCGCATACCATGAACACTGAAGCTTTCTTT. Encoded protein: CASSEAHTMNTEAFF.

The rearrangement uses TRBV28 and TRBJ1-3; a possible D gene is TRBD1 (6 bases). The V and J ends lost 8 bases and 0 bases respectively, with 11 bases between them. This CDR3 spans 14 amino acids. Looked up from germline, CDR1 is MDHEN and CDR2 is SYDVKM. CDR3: CASQGIASGNTIYF. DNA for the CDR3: TGTGCCAGCCAGGGGATAGCCTCTGGAAACACCATATATTTT.

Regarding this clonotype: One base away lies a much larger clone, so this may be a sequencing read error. This CDR3 reads CASNVNGGSNTETFF. The CDR3 coding sequence is TGTGCCAGTAACGTCAACGGGGGGTCCAACACTGAAACTTTCTTT. The V gene is TRBV19, the J gene TRBJ1-1; tentatively, D is TRBD1 (5 bases). Germline V gives CDR1 LNHDA, CDR2 SQIVND (reference sequence). The CDR3 has 15 residues.

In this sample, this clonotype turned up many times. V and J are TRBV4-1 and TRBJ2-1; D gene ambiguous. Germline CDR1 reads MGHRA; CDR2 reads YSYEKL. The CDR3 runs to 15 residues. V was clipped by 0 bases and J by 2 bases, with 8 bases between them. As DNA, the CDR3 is TGCGCCAGCAGCCAAGATCCTAGGACCTACAATGAGCAGTTCTTC. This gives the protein CASSQDPRTYNEQFF.

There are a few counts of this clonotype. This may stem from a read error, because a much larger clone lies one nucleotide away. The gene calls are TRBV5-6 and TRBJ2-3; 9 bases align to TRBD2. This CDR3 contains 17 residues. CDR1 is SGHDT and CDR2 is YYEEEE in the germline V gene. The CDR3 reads CASSWGSGGQSTDTQCF. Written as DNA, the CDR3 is TGTGCCAGCAGCTGGGGTAGCGGGGGCCAGAGCACAGATACGCAGTGTTTT.